The rows below give T cell receptor beta chains drawn from one sample of a study of cytomegalovirus exposure and HLA in healthy donors. Using immunoSEQ multiplex PCR, the repertoire was profiled, and TCRdb retains in-frame clones only, with some absent. The data show 100,000 to 150,000 clones, roughly 79% seen once. The material sequenced was PBMCs. These receptors came from a male donor in good health and CMV-seronegative. Both conserved end residues are part of each CDR3. The order of the fields is J gene, clone size, V gene, D gene, CDR3 protein, CDR3 DNA. A D gene is named only where the DNA matches it firmly. Size tells how often a clone was seen (once, few, many) or the class of an expanded clone, and some rows leave it out.

j_gene: TRBJ2-2
abundance: -
v_gene: TRBV11-2
d_gene: TRBD1
CDR3aa: CASRETGASNTGELFF
CDR3nt: TGTGCCAGCAGAGAAACAGGGGCATCAAACACCGGGGAGCTGTTTTTT

j_gene: TRBJ2-3
abundance: -
v_gene: TRBV5-1
d_gene: -
CDR3aa: CASSFGPLTDTQYF
CDR3nt: TGCGCCAGCAGCTTCGGTCCTCTCACAGATACGCAGTATTTT

j_gene: TRBJ1-2
abundance: few
v_gene: TRBV10-1
d_gene: -
CDR3aa: CASSAGQHYGYTF
CDR3nt: TGCGCCAGCAGTGCTGGGCAGCACTATGGCTACACCTTC

j_gene: TRBJ1-4
abundance: -
v_gene: TRBV28
d_gene: -
CDR3aa: CASSFTGAPEKLFF
CDR3nt: TGTGCCAGCAGTTTTACAGGCGCCCCTGAAAAACTGTTTTTT

j_gene: TRBJ2-6
abundance: few
v_gene: TRBV6-6
d_gene: -
CDR3aa: CASSYPRRAGANVLTF
CDR3nt: TGTGCCAGCAGTTACCCGCGGAGGGCGGGGGCCAACGTCCTGACTTTC

j_gene: TRBJ2-5
abundance: once
v_gene: TRBV5-5
d_gene: -
CDR3aa: CASSRGLPRETQYF
CDR3nt: TGTGCCAGCTCGAGGGGACTCCCTCGGGAGACCCAGTACTTC

j_gene: TRBJ2-7
abundance: -
v_gene: TRBV2
d_gene: -
CDR3aa: CASSKGHTTYEQYF
CDR3nt: TGTGCCAGCAGTAAGGGACATACGACCTACGAGCAGTACTTC

j_gene: TRBJ1-3
abundance: -
v_gene: TRBV6-4
d_gene: -
CDR3aa: CASSPDSSGNTIYF
CDR3nt: TGTGCCAGCAGTCCTGACAGCTCTGGAAACACCATATATTTT

j_gene: TRBJ1-3
abundance: -
v_gene: TRBV29-1
d_gene: -
CDR3aa: CSVVYSLSGNTIYF
CDR3nt: TGCAGCGTTGTGTACAGCCTATCTGGAAACACCATATATTTT

j_gene: TRBJ1-2
abundance: -
v_gene: TRBV4-2
d_gene: -
CDR3aa: CASSQEWDGSFYGYTF
CDR3nt: TGTGCCAGCAGCCAAGAGTGGGACGGGAGCTTCTATGGCTACACCTTC

j_gene: TRBJ1-4
abundance: -
v_gene: TRBV5-1
d_gene: -
CDR3aa: CASSSRVVGRRGRELFF
CDR3nt: TGCGCCAGCAGCTCGAGGGTTGTGGGACGGCGGGGGAGGGAACTGTTTTTT

j_gene: TRBJ2-7
abundance: -
v_gene: TRBV30
d_gene: -
CDR3aa: CAWSSGGSYEQYF
CDR3nt: TGTGCCTGGAGTTCCGGGGGCTCCTACGAGCAGTACTTC

j_gene: TRBJ2-7
abundance: -
v_gene: TRBV13
d_gene: -
CDR3aa: CASSLGGRGSYEQYF
CDR3nt: TGTGCCAGCAGCTTAGGGGGGCGAGGCTCCTACGAGCAGTACTTC

j_gene: TRBJ2-7
abundance: once
v_gene: TRBV30
d_gene: TRBD1
CDR3aa: CAWSYPGTASYEQYF
CDR3nt: TGTGCCTGGAGTTATCCCGGGACAGCCAGTTACGAGCAGTACTTC

j_gene: TRBJ2-7
abundance: -
v_gene: TRBV7-9
d_gene: -
CDR3aa: CASSYNYEQYF
CDR3nt: TGTGCCAGCAGCTACAACTACGAGCAGTACTTC

j_gene: TRBJ2-4
abundance: few
v_gene: TRBV7-6
d_gene: TRBD2
CDR3aa: CASSRTSGGYDIQYF
CDR3nt: TGTGCCAGCAGCAGGACTAGCGGGGGGTATGACATTCAGTACTTC

j_gene: TRBJ1-2
abundance: -
v_gene: TRBV19
d_gene: -
CDR3aa: CASSIKGHGYTF
CDR3nt: TGTGCCAGTAGTATTAAGGGACACGGCTACACCTTC

j_gene: TRBJ1-5
abundance: -
v_gene: TRBV6-5
d_gene: TRBD1
CDR3aa: CASSSLEQGWGQPQHF
CDR3nt: TGTGCCAGCAGTTCCCTCGAACAGGGGTGGGGTCAGCCCCAGCATTTT

j_gene: TRBJ2-5
abundance: -
v_gene: TRBV2
d_gene: TRBD1
CDR3aa: CASSLQGALGETQYF
CDR3nt: TGTGCCAGCAGCTTACAGGGGGCGCTTGGGGAGACCCAGTACTTC

j_gene: TRBJ2-7
abundance: -
v_gene: TRBV6-6
d_gene: -
CDR3aa: CASTSLGGWDEQYF
CDR3nt: TGTGCCAGCACCTCACTGGGGGGTTGGGACGAGCAGTACTTC

j_gene: TRBJ2-7
abundance: few
v_gene: TRBV6-5
d_gene: TRBD2
CDR3aa: CASSGRGSSYEQYF
CDR3nt: TGTGCCAGCAGCGGGAGGGGTAGCTCCTACGAGCAGTACTTC

j_gene: TRBJ2-1
abundance: -
v_gene: TRBV4-3
d_gene: TRBD1
CDR3aa: CASSQEGGQGSYNEQFF
CDR3nt: TGCGCCAGCAGCCAAGAAGGAGGACAGGGGTCCTACAATGAGCAGTTCTTC

j_gene: TRBJ1-6
abundance: -
v_gene: TRBV30
d_gene: -
CDR3aa: CAWRQASSYNSPLHF
CDR3nt: TGTGCCTGGAGACAGGCGAGCTCCTATAATTCACCCCTCCACTTT

j_gene: TRBJ2-7
abundance: -
v_gene: TRBV7-2
d_gene: TRBD2
CDR3aa: CASSLGGAGGWEQYF
CDR3nt: TGTGCCAGCAGCTTAGGGGGAGCGGGGGGATGGGAGCAGTACTTC

j_gene: TRBJ2-1
abundance: -
v_gene: TRBV4-3
d_gene: TRBD2
CDR3aa: CASSQGEITGGSYNEQFF
CDR3nt: TGCGCCAGCAGCCAAGGGGAGATTACGGGGGGGTCTTACAATGAGCAGTTCTTC

j_gene: TRBJ2-1
abundance: -
v_gene: TRBV5-1
d_gene: -
CDR3aa: CASRLPGGINEQFF
CDR3nt: TGCGCCAGCCGTCTGCCTGGGGGGATCAATGAGCAGTTCTTC

j_gene: TRBJ2-1
abundance: -
v_gene: TRBV4-2
d_gene: -
CDR3aa: CASSPRLPPNEQFF
CDR3nt: TGTGCCAGCAGCCCGAGACTACCGCCTAATGAGCAGTTCTTC

j_gene: TRBJ1-4
abundance: -
v_gene: TRBV5-4
d_gene: -
CDR3aa: CASSQGTADNEKLFF
CDR3nt: TGTGCCAGCAGCCAGGGGACGGCCGATAATGAAAAACTGTTTTTT

j_gene: TRBJ1-3
abundance: -
v_gene: TRBV5-6
d_gene: -
CDR3aa: CASSLRGGSGNTIYF
CDR3nt: TGTGCCAGCAGCTTGCGGGGGGGCTCTGGAAACACCATATATTTT

j_gene: TRBJ2-7
abundance: -
v_gene: TRBV10-3
d_gene: TRBD1
CDR3aa: CAITEGTGGSYEQYF
CDR3nt: TGTGCCATCACCGAAGGGACAGGGGGCTCCTACGAGCAGTACTTC

j_gene: TRBJ1-2
abundance: -
v_gene: TRBV9
d_gene: TRBD1
CDR3aa: CASSRQGTPGYTF
CDR3nt: TGTGCCAGCAGCCGACAGGGTACACCTGGCTACACCTTC

j_gene: TRBJ2-7
abundance: few
v_gene: TRBV7-8
d_gene: TRBD2
CDR3aa: CASSLTSGVVEQYF
CDR3nt: TGTGCCAGCAGCCTGACTAGCGGGGTGGTCGAGCAGTACTTC

j_gene: TRBJ2-5
abundance: -
v_gene: TRBV30
d_gene: TRBD2
CDR3aa: CAWSVGLAGQETQYF
CDR3nt: TGTGCTTGGAGTGTAGGACTAGCGGGGCAAGAGACCCAGTACTTC

j_gene: TRBJ2-7
abundance: -
v_gene: TRBV5-4
d_gene: TRBD2
CDR3aa: CASRSPGLAAYEQYF
CDR3nt: TGTGCCAGCAGGTCGCCAGGGCTAGCGGCCTACGAGCAGTACTTC

j_gene: TRBJ2-3
abundance: -
v_gene: TRBV10-3
d_gene: TRBD2
CDR3aa: CAINDRGGAADTQYF
CDR3nt: TGTGCCATCAATGACCGCGGGGGGGCGGCAGATACGCAGTATTTT

j_gene: TRBJ2-7
abundance: -
v_gene: TRBV6-5
d_gene: -
CDR3aa: CASSYSQLRGFYEQYF
CDR3nt: TGTGCCAGCAGTTACTCGCAGCTGCGCGGTTTCTACGAGCAGTACTTC

j_gene: TRBJ2-2
abundance: -
v_gene: TRBV18
d_gene: TRBD2
CDR3aa: CASSPSGVQNTGELFF
CDR3nt: TGTGCCAGCTCTCCTAGCGGGGTCCAGAACACCGGGGAGCTGTTTTTT

j_gene: TRBJ2-7
abundance: -
v_gene: TRBV7-9
d_gene: -
CDR3aa: CASSLAGATYEQYF
CDR3nt: TGTGCCAGCAGCTTAGCAGGGGCCACCTACGAGCAGTACTTC

j_gene: TRBJ2-2
abundance: -
v_gene: TRBV5-4
d_gene: TRBD2
CDR3aa: CASRGGLAGGNTGELFF
CDR3nt: TGTGCCAGCAGGGGAGGACTAGCGGGGGGGAACACCGGGGAGCTGTTTTTT

j_gene: TRBJ2-7
abundance: -
v_gene: TRBV27
d_gene: -
CDR3aa: CASSLTAFYEQYF
CDR3nt: TGTGCCAGCAGTTTGACAGCCTTCTATGAGCAGTACTTC

j_gene: TRBJ1-5
abundance: -
v_gene: TRBV4-3
d_gene: -
CDR3aa: CASSLGASNQPQHF
CDR3nt: TGCGCCAGCAGCCTAGGGGCTTCCAATCAGCCCCAGCATTTT

j_gene: TRBJ1-4
abundance: -
v_gene: TRBV7-9
d_gene: -
CDR3aa: CASSSGDARNEKLFF
CDR3nt: TGTGCCAGCAGCTCGGGGGACGCCCGTAATGAAAAACTGTTTTTT

j_gene: TRBJ1-3
abundance: few
v_gene: TRBV7-6
d_gene: -
CDR3aa: CASSSGFSGNTIYF
CDR3nt: TGTGCCAGCAGCTCAGGGTTCTCTGGAAACACCATATATTTT

j_gene: TRBJ1-4
abundance: few
v_gene: TRBV7-9
d_gene: TRBD1
CDR3aa: CASSLGQGLELFF
CDR3nt: TGTGCCAGCAGCTTAGGACAGGGACTCGAACTGTTTTTT

j_gene: TRBJ1-5
abundance: -
v_gene: TRBV25-1
d_gene: -
CDR3aa: CAQLGGKYSNQPQHF
CDR3nt: TGTGCCCAATTGGGGGGTAAATATAGCAATCAGCCCCAGCATTTT

j_gene: TRBJ1-2
abundance: -
v_gene: TRBV7-8
d_gene: TRBD1
CDR3aa: CASNNPRTGGNYGYTF
CDR3nt: TGTGCCAGCAACAACCCCCGGACAGGGGGTAACTATGGCTACACCTTC